This T cell receptor beta chain was identified during a study of T-cell reconstitution after alpha-beta-depleted transplantation in children (dated by TCRdb to the mid-2010s). Background on the whole study: The study quantitatively tracked T-cell immune reconstitution after TCRalphabeta/CD19-depleted allogeneic hematopoietic cell transplantation in children using TCR repertoire profiling. The paper's findings and limits, for the study overall: In some patients, high TCRbeta diversity at day 60 was attributed to recipient T cells and intrathymic progenitors that had survived conditioning. Apparently early alphabetaT-cell count recovery about two months after transplant reportedly relied on only several hundred rapidly expanded clones derived from non-depleted graft cells. Hyperexpanded clone frequencies declined over subsequent months; after one year, T-cell counts and TCRbeta diversity were mostly attributed to newly produced T cells.

Library preparation used PCR. Instrument used: Illumina HiSeq 2500. To normalize quantification of the TCRbeta repertoire, the TCR libraries were built with molecular barcoding that relied on unique molecular identifiers. The public reads were quality trimmed at Q25 with fastp and then assembled into clones with MiXCR by TCRdb, keeping productive beta chains. For every CDR3 protein sequence, its rows merge into one entry that carries the most common genes and DNA. Recorded for this sample are over 450,000 distinct CDR3 sequences; more than 9% of them occurred a single time. The ten biggest clones cover around 2% of the sample. This clonotype was recorded at least ten times. The specificity of this receptor is unknown. Per-base quality was not reported, and no clone a single base away is much larger than it. The treatment or condition label, read with the paper, signifies: allogeneic hematopoietic cell transplantation with graft depleted of TCRalphabeta T cells and CD19 B cells. Transplant recipients were children who received TCRalphabeta/CD19-depleted allogeneic hematopoietic cell grafts.

Sequenced here: PBMCs, sampled before TCRalphabeta/CD19-depleted stem cell transplant. This TCR was recovered from a child aged 2-15 years with inherited bone marrow failure, due to receive a stem cell transplant.

CDR3 sequence: CASSVLAGPTGELFF. In nucleotide form, the sequence is TGTGCCAGCAGTGTCCTAGCGGGGCCTACCGGGGAGCTGTTTTTT. The rearranged segments are TRBV6-1 and TRBJ2-2; 9 bases in the junction line up with TRBD2. Spanning cysteine to phenylalanine, the CDR3 consists of 15 amino acids. The retained sequence is limited to the CDR3, 45 bases, with the frame set at the first base. Here V drops 4 bases and J drops 5 bases, and the junction holds 5 bases not matched to any gene. In the germline V gene, CDR1 corresponds to MNHNS and CDR2 to SASEGT.